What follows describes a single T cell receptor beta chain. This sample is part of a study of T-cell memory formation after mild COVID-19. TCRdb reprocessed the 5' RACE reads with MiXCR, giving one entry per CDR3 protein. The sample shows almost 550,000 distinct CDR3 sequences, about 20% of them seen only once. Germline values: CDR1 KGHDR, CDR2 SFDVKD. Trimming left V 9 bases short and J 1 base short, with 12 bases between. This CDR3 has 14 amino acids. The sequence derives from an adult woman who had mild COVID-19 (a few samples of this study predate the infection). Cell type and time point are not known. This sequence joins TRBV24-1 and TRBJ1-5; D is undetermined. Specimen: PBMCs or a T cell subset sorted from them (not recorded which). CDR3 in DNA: TGTGCCACCTCCCAGAGGGTGAGCAATCAGCCCCAGCATTTT. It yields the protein CATSQRVSNQPQHF.